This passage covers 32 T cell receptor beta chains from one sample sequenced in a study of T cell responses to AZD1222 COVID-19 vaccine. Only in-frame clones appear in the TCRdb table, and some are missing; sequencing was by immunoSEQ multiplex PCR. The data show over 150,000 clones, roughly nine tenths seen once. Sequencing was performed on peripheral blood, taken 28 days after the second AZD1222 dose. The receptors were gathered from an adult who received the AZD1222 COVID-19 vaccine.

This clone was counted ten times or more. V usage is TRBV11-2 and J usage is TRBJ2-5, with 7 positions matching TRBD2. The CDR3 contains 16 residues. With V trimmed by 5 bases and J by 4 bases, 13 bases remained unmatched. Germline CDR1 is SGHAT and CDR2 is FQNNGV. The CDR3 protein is CASSPPGGPDGETQYF. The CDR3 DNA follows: TGTGCCAGCAGCCCCCCGGGAGGACCGGATGGAGAGACCCAGTACTTC. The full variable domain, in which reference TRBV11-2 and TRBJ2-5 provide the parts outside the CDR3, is EAGVAQSPRYKIIEKRQSVAFWCNPISGHATLYWYQQILGQGPKLLIQFQNNGVVDDSQLPKDRFSAERLKGVDSTLKIQPAKLEDSAVYLCASSPPGGPDGETQYFGPGTRLLVL.

CDR3 coding DNA: TGTGCCAGCAGAATCCGACAGGGGGCGTCGGCGACTAATGAAAAACTGTTTTTT. It is translated as CASRIRQGASATNEKLFF. The chain combines TRBV3-1 (or the pseudogene TRBV3-2) with TRBJ1-4; 10 bases are a match to TRBD1. The CDR3 extends over 18 amino acids. Per germline, CDR1 LGHDT and CDR2 YNNKEL (reference sequence). V trimming: 6 bases; J trimming: 2 bases; junction bases outside the gene matches: 12.

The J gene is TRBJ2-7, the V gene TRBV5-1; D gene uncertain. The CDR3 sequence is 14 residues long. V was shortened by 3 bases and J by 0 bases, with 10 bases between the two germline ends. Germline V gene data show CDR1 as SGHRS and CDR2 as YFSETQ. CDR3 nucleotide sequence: TGCGCCAGCAGCTACGGTACTTCCTCCTACGAGCAGTACTTC. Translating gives CASSYGTSSYEQYF.

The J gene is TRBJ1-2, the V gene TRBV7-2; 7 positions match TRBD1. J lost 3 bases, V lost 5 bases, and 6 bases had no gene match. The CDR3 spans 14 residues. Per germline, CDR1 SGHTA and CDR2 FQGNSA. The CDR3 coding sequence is TGTGCCAGCAGCCAAGGAGGGGGCCACTATGGCTACACCTTC. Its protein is CASSQGGGHYGYTF. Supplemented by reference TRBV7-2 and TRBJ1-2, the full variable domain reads GAGVSQSPSNKVTEKGKDVELRCDPISGHTALYWYRQSLGQGLEFLIYFQGNSAPDKSGLPSDRFSAERTGGSVSTLTIQRTQQEDSAVYLCASSQGGGHYGYTFGSGTRLTVV.

DNA of the CDR3: TGTGCCAGCAGCTCACCGCAGCACCAAACCCAAGACAATGAGCAGTTCTTC. It specifies CASSSPQHQTQDNEQFF. This rearrangement joins TRBV11-2 to TRBJ2-1; D is unresolved. There are 17 residues in the CDR3. The germline V gene encodes CDR1 SGHAT and CDR2 FQNNGV. The ends were cut back, 4 bases at V and 5 bases at J, with 21 bases in the middle.

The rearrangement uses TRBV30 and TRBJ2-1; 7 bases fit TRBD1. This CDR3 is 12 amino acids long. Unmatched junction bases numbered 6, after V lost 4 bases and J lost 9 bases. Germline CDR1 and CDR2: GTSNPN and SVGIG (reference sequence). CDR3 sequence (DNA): TGTGCCTGGAAAAGGACAGGCTCTGAGCAGTTCTTC. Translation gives CAWKRTGSEQFF.

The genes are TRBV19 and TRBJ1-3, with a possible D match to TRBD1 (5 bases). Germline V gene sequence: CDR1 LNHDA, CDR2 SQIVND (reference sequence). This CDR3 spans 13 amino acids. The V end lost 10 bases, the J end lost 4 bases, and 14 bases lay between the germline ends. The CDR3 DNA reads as TGTGCCACGAGTGGGGGGTGGGGAAACACCATATATTTT. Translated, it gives CATSGGWGNTIYF.

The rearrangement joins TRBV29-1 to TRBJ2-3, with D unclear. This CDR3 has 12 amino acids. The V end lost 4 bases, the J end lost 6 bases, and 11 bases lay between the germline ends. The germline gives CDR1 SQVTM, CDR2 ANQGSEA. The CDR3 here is CSVVISSDTQYF. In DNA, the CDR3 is TGCAGCGTTGTGATCTCCTCTGATACGCAGTATTTT.

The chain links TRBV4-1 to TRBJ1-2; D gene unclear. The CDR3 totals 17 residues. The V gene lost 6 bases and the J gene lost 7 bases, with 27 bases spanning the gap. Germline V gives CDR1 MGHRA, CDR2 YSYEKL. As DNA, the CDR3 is TGCGCCAGCAGACCTCCGGGAGAGCTAAGGAGTTGGGGTGGCTACACCTTC. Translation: CASRPPGELRSWGGYTF.

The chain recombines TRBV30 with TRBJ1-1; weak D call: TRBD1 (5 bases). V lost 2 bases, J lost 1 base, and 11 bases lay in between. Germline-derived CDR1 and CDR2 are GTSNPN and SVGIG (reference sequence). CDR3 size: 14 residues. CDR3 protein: CAWSSGKGNTEAFF. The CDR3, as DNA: TGTGCCTGGAGTTCAGGGAAGGGGAACACTGAAGCTTTCTTT. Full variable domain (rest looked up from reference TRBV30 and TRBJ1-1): SQTIHQWPATLVQPVGSPLSLECTVEGTSNPNLYWYRQAAGRGLQLLFYSVGIGQISSEVPQNLSASRPQDRQFILSSKKLLLSDSGFYLCAWSSGKGNTEAFFGQGTRLTVV.

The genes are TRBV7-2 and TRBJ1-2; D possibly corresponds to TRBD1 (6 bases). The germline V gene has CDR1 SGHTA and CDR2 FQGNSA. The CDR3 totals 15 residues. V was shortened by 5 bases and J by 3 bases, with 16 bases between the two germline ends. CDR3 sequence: CASSRRARGDYGYTF. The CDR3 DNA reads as TGTGCCAGCAGCCGGCGCGCCAGGGGAGACTATGGCTACACCTTC.

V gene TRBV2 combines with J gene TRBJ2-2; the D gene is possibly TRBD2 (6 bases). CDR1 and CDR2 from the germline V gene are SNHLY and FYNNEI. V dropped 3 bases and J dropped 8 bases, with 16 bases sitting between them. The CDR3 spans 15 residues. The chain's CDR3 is CASSDRAGSRGELFF. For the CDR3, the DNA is TGTGCCAGCAGTGATAGGGCGGGGTCACGGGGGGAGCTGTTTTTT.

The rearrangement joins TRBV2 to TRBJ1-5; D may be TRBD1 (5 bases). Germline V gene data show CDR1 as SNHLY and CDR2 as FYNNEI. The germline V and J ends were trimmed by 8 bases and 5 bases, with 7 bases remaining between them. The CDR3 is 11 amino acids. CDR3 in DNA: TGTGCCAGCCGGGGGGATCAGCCCCAGCATTTT. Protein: CASRGDQPQHF.

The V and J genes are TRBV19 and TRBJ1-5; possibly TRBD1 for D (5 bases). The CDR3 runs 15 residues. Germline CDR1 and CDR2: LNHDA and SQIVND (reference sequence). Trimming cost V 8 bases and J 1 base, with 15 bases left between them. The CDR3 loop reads CASRLGGGSNQPQHF. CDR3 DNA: TGTGCCAGTCGACTGGGGGGAGGAAGCAATCAGCCCCAGCATTTT. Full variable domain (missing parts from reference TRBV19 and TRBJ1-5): DGGITQSPKYLFRKEGQNVTLSCEQNLNHDAMYWYRQDPGQGLRLIYYSQIVNDFQKGDIAEGYSVSREKKESFPLTVTSAQKNPTAFYLCASRLGGGSNQPQHFGDGTRLSIL.

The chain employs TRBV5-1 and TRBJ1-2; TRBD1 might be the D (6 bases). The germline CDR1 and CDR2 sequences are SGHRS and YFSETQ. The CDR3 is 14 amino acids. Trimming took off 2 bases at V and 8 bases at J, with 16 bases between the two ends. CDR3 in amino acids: CASSFSGRGEGYTF. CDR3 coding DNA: TGCGCCAGCAGCTTTTCGGGCAGGGGCGAGGGCTACACCTTC.

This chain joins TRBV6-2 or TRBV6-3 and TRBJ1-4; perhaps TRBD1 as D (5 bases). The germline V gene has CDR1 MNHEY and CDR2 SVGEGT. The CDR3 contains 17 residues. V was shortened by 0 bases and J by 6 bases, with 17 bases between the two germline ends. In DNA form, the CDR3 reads TGTGCCAGCAGTTACTCACCCCGGGACCTCCCGGATGAAAAACTGTTTTTT. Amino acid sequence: CASSYSPRDLPDEKLFF.

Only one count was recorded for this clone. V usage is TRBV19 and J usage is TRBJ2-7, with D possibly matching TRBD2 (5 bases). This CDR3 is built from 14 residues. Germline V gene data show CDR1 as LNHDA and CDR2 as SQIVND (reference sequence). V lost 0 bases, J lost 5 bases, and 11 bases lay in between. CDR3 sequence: CASSIEADPHEQYF. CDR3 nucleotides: TGTGCCAGTAGTATAGAAGCGGACCCCCACGAGCAGTACTTC.

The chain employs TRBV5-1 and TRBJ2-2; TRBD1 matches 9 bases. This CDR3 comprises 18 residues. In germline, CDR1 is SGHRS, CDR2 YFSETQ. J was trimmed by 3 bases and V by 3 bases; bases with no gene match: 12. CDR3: CASSSPGQGNFYTGELFF. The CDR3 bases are TGCGCCAGCAGCTCCCCGGGACAGGGAAACTTTTACACCGGGGAGCTGTTTTTT.

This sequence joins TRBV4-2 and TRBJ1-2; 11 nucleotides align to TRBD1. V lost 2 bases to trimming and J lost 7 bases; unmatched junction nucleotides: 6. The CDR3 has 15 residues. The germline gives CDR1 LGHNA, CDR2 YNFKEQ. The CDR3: CASSQPGQGVGGYTF. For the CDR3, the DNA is TGTGCCAGCAGCCAACCGGGACAGGGGGTCGGTGGCTACACCTTC.

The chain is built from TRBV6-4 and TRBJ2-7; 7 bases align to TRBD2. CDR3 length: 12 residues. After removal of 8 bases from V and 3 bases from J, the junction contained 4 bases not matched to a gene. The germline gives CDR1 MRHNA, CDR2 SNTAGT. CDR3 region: CASPRGDYEQYF. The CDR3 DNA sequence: TGTGCCAGCCCTCGGGGGGACTACGAGCAGTACTTC.

The CDR3 loop is CASSRLSGNTEAFF. Here the CDR3 DNA reads TGTGCCAGCAGCCGTCTGTCAGGAAACACTGAAGCTTTCTTT. The chain joins TRBV3-1 (or the pseudogene TRBV3-2) to TRBJ1-1; no clear D. The CDR3 consists of 14 residues. The germline gives CDR1 LGHDT, CDR2 YNNKEL (reference sequence). The V and J ends lost 4 bases and 2 bases respectively, with 11 bases between them.

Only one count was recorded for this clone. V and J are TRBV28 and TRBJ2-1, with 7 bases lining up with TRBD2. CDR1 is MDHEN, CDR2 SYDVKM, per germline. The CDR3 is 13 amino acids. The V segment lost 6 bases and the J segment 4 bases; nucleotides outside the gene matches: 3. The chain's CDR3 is CASRLAPYNEQFF. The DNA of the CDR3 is TGTGCCAGCAGACTAGCGCCGTACAATGAGCAGTTCTTC.

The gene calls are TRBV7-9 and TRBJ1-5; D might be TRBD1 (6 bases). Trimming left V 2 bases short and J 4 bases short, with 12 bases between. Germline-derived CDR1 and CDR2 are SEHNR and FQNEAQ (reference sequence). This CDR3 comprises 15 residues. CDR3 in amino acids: CASSLSTGSNQPQHF. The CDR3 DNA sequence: TGTGCCAGCAGCTTATCGACAGGTAGTAATCAGCCCCAGCATTTT. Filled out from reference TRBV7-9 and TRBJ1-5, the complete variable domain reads DTGVSQNPRHKITKRGQNVTFRCDPISEHNRLYWYRQTLGQGPEFLTYFQNEAQLEKSRLLSDRFSAERPKGSFSTLEIQRTEQGDSAMYLCASSLSTGSNQPQHFGDGTRLSIL.

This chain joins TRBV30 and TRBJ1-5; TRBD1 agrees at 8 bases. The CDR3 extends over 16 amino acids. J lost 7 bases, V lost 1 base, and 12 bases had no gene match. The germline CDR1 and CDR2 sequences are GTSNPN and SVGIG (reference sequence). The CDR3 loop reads CAWSEKGQGRGQPQHF. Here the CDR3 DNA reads TGTGCCTGGAGTGAAAAAGGACAGGGAAGAGGACAGCCCCAGCATTTT.

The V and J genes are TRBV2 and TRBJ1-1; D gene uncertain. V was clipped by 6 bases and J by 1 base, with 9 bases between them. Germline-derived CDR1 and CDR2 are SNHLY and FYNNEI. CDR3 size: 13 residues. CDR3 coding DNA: TGTGCCAGCAGAGGACGGTCGAACACTGAAGCTTTCTTT. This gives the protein CASRGRSNTEAFF. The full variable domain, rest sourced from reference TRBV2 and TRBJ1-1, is EPEVTQTPSHQVTQMGQEVILRCVPISNHLYFYWYRQILGQKVEFLVSFYNNEISEKSEIFDDQFSVERPDGSNFTLKIRSTKLEDSAMYFCASRGRSNTEAFFGQGTRLTVV.

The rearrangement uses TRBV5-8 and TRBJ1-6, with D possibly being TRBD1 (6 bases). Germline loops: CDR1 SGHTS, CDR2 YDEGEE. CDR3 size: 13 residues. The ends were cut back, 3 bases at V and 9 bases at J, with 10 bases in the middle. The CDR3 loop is CASSSRTASPLHF. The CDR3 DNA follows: TGTGCCAGCAGCTCCCGGACAGCTTCACCCCTCCACTTT.

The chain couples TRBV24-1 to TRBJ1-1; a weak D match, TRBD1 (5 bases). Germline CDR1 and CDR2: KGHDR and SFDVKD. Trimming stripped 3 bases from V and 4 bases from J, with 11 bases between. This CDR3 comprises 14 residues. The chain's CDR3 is CATSDPGSSTEAFF. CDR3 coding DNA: TGTGCCACCAGTGATCCAGGGTCCAGCACTGAAGCTTTCTTT.

The CDR3 is CASSPGIFPQETQYF. The DNA of the CDR3 is TGTGCCAGCAGTCCAGGAATATTCCCTCAAGAGACCCAGTACTTC. The V gene is TRBV27, the J gene TRBJ2-5; no clear D. Trimming removed 5 bases at V and 2 bases at J, with 15 bases between. Germline V gene data show CDR1 as MNHEY and CDR2 as SMNVEV (reference sequence). The CDR3 is 15 amino acids.

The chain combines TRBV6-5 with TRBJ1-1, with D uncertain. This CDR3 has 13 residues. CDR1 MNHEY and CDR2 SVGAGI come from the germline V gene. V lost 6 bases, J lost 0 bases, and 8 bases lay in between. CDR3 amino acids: CASSSQMNTEAFF. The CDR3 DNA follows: TGTGCCAGCAGCAGCCAGATGAACACTGAAGCTTTCTTT.

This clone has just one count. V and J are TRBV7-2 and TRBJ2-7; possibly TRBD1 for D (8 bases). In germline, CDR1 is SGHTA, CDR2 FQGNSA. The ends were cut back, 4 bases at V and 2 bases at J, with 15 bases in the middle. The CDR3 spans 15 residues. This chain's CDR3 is CASSYQQGGTYEQYF. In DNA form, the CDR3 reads TGTGCCAGCAGCTATCAACAGGGGGGGACCTACGAGCAGTACTTC.

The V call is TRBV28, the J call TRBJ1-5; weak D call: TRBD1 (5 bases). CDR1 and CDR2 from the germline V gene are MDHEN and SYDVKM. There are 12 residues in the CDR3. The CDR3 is CAQGWGNQPQHF. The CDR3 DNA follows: TGTGCTCAGGGTTGGGGCAATCAGCCCCAGCATTTT.

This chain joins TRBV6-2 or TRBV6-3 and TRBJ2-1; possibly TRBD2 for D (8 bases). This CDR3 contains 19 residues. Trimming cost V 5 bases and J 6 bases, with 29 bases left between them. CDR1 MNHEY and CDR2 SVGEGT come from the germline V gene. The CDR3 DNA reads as TGTGCCAGCAGTAGACAGGGTGCCGCCAAAGCGGGAGCGGGCAATGAGCAGTTCTTC. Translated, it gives CASSRQGAAKAGAGNEQFF.